This TCR beta chain is drawn from a study of blood T cell repertoires in COVID-19. Method: immunoSEQ multiplex PCR; TCRdb's copy keeps in-frame clones and lacks some. The table shows around 270,000 clones, with more than 90% occurring only once. Sequenced sample: peripheral blood. The TCR originated in a person in their late teens or twenties with COVID-19, enrolled during active disease.

This CDR3 is CASSFSPGNEQFF. The DNA of the CDR3 is TGTGCCAGCAGCTTTTCTCCGGGCAATGAGCAGTTCTTC. The chain joins TRBV5-6 to TRBJ2-1, with D uncertain. CDR3 length: 13 amino acids. The V end was cut by 2 bases, the J end by 6 bases, with 9 bases between. Germline V gene sequence: CDR1 SGHDT, CDR2 YYEEEE.